This TCR beta chain stems from a study of T cell responses to AZD1222 COVID-19 vaccine. Study-level background: Whether given at about 4 or about 12 weeks, second doses were pooled.

This CDR3 is 15 amino acids long. With 3 bases removed from V and 2 bases from J, the gap between germline ends came to 11 bases. The V gene's germline CDR1 is SGHTA and CDR2 FQGNSA. This clone was counted a few times. Its antigen remains unknown. TCRdb's table, derived via immunoSEQ multiplex PCR, lists solely in-frame clones and lacks some. The data show 99,000 or so clones, about 80% seen once. Study conclusions and caveats: The donor cohort was predominantly white British with a female majority, and clonal diversity may have been underestimated.

The chain couples TRBV7-2 to TRBJ1-3; tentatively, D is TRBD1 (6 bases). The sample consisted of peripheral blood, taken on day 0 of AZD1222 vaccination. This clonotype originated in an adult in good health. The chain's CDR3 is CASSLNSGAGNTIYF. As DNA, the CDR3 is TGTGCCAGCAGCTTGAACTCAGGGGCTGGAAACACCATATATTTT.